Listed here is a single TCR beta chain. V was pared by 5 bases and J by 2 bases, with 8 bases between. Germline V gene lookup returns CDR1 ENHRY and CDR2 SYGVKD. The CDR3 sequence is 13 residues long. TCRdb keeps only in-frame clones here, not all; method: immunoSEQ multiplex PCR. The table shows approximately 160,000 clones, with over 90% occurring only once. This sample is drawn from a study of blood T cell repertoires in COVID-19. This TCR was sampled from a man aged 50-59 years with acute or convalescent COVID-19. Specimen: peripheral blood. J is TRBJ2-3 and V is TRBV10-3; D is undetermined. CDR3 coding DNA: TGTGCCATCAGTCCGGCGGCCACAGATACGCAGTATTTT. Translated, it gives CAISPAATDTQYF.